The text below deals with one T cell receptor (beta chain). The sample comes from a study of control samples from healthy donors and cancer patients. V gave up 5 bases and J gave up 3 bases, with 14 bases separating them. Looked up from germline, CDR1 is SNHLY and CDR2 is FYNNEI. This CDR3 comprises 14 residues. The protocol was immunoSEQ multiplex PCR, while the TCRdb copy is restricted to in-frame clones and leaves out a portion. The table has approximately 70,000 clones, 90% seen once. The receptor was derived from a woman between 50 and 59 years old with colorectal cancer. The sample taken for sequencing was PBMCs. The V call is TRBV2, the J call TRBJ2-7, with TRBD2 as a possible D gene (5 bases). CDR3 nucleotide sequence: TGTGCCAGCAGTTCGGACGCGGGCGTCTACGAGCAGTACTTC. Its translation is CASSSDAGVYEQYF. Full variable domain (remainder filled in from reference TRBV2 and TRBJ2-7): EPEVTQTPSHQVTQMGQEVILRCVPISNHLYFYWYRQILGQKVEFLVSFYNNEISEKSEIFDDQFSVERPDGSNFTLKIRSTKLEDSAMYFCASSSDAGVYEQYFGPGTRLTVT.